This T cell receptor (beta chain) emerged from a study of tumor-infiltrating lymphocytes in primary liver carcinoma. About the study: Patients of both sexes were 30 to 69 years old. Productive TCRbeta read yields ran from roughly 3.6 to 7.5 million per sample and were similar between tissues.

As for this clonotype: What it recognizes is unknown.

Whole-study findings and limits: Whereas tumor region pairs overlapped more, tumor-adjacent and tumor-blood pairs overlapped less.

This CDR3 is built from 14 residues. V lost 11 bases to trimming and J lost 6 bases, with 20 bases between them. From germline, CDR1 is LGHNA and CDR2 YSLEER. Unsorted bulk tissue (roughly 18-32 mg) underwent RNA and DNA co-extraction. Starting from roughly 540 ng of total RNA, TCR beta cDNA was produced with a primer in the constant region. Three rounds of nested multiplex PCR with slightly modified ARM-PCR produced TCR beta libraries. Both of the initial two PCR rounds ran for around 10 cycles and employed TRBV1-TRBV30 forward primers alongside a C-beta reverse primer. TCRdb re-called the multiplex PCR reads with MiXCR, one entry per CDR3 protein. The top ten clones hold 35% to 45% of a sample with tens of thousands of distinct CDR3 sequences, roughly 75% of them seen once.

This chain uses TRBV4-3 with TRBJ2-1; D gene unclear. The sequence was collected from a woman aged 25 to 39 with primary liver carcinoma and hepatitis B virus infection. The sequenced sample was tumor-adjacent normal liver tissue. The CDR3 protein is CAGNHAELVNEQFF. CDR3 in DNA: TGCGCCGGCAACCACGCAGAGTTGGTCAATGAGCAGTTCTTC.